The clone carrying this T cell receptor beta chain was seen more than once but under ten times. Its antigen remains unidentified. Treatment of patients with chemo-refractory metastatic non-small-cell lung cancer consisted of focal radiation plus CTLA-4 blockade with ipilimumab. These data come from a study of radiotherapy plus CTLA-4 blockade in lung cancer. Study summary: Overall, around 20% of patients showed an objective response, while around 34% attained disease control. Study results and caveats: After treatment with radiotherapy plus ipilimumab, TCR clones that came from the tumor expanded in blood.

The V gene end was trimmed by 1 base and the J gene end by 6 bases; junction bases not matched to a gene: 6. CDR1 is SGHTA, CDR2 FQGNSA, per germline. The CDR3 covers 15 residues. Profiled with immunoSEQ multiplex PCR; TCRdb holds only in-frame clones, not every one. The table lists some 73,000 clones, 78% of them singletons. The clonotype comes from a human donor with non-small cell lung cancer whose response to radiotherapy plus ipilimumab could not be evaluated. Some clones in this sample may be carry-over from other donors' samples. This sequence joins TRBV7-2 and TRBJ1-5; 7 nucleotides agree with TRBD1. This specimen was peripheral blood, taken from a patient treated with radiotherapy plus ipilimumab. This CDR3 is CASSLGQGGTQPQHF. DNA for the CDR3: TGTGCCAGCAGCTTAGGACAGGGTGGAACTCAGCCCCAGCATTTT.